The present TCR beta chain was sequenced within a study of T cell responses to AZD1222 COVID-19 vaccine. The CDR3 extends over 15 amino acids. The germline V gene encodes CDR1 SGHTA and CDR2 FQGNSA. Between the trimmed V and J ends, which lost 7 bases and 4 bases, there was a span of 19 bases. Sequenced by immunoSEQ multiplex PCR; TCRdb stores in-frame clones only, minus some. The profile shows fewer than 120,000 clones, roughly four fifths of them singletons. This specimen was peripheral blood, taken on day 0 of AZD1222 vaccination. This TCR came from an adult in good health. The chain couples TRBV7-2 to TRBJ1-1; D possibly corresponds to TRBD1 (5 bases). The CDR3 DNA follows: TGTGCCAGCACCCCTCCGGGGGTTCGCGGCACTGAAGCTTTCTTT. Protein sequence: CASTPPGVRGTEAFF.